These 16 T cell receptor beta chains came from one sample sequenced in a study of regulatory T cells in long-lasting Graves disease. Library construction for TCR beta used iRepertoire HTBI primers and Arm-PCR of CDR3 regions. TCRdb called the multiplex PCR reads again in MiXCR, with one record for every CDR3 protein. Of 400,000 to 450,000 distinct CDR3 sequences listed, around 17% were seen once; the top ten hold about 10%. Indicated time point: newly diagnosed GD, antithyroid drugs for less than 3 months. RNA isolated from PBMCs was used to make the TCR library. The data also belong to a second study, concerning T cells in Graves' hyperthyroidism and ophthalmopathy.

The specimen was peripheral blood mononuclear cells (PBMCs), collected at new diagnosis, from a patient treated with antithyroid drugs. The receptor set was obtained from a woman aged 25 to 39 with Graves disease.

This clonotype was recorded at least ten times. The DNA for the CDR3 is TGTGCCAGCAGCTGGGTCCGCGGTCTGTGGTTCTTC. Protein product: CASSWVRGLWFF. The chain combines TRBV11-2 with TRBJ2-1; the D is unclear. Trimming stripped 4 bases from V and 15 bases from J, with 16 bases between. There are 12 residues in the CDR3. Germline assignment: CDR1 SGHAT and CDR2 FQNNGV.

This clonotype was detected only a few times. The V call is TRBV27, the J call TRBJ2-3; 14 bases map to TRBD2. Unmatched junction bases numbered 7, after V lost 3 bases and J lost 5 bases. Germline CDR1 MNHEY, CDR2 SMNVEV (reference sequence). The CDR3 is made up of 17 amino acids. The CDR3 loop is CASSFLRLAGGEDTQYF. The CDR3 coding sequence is TGTGCCAGCAGTTTTCTAAGACTAGCGGGAGGGGAAGATACGCAGTATTTT.

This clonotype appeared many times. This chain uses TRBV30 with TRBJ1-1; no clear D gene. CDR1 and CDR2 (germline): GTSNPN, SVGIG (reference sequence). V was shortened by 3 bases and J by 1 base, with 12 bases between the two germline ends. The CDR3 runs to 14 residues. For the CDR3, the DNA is TGTGCCTGGAGGGGAGGACGGCAGAACACTGAAGCTTTCTTT. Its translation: CAWRGGRQNTEAFF.

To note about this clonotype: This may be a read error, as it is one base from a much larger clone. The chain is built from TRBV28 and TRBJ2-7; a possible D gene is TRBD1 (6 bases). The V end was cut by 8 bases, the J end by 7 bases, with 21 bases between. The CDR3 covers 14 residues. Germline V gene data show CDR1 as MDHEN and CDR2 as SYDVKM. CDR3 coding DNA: TGTGCCAGCGGCACAGGGAAGGTCTACAATGAGCAGTACTTC. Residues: CASGTGKVYNEQYF. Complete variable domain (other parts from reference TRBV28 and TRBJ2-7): DVKVTQSSRYLVKRTGEKVFLECVQDMDHENMFWYRQDPGLGLRLIYFSYDVKMKEKGDIPEGYSVSREKKERFSLILESASTNQTSMYLCASGTGKVYNEQYFGPGTRLTVT.

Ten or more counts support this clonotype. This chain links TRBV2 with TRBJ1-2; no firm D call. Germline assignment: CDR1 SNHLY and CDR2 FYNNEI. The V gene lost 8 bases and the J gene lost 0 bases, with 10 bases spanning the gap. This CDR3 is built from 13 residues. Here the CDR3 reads CASSGETNYGYTF. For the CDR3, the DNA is TGTGCCAGCTCCGGAGAAACTAACTATGGCTACACCTTC. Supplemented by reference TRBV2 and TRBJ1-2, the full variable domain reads EPEVTQTPSHQVTQMGQEVILRCVPISNHLYFYWYRQILGQKVEFLVSFYNNEISEKSEIFDDQFSVERPDGSNFTLKIRSTKLEDSAMYFCASSGETNYGYTFGSGTRLTVV.

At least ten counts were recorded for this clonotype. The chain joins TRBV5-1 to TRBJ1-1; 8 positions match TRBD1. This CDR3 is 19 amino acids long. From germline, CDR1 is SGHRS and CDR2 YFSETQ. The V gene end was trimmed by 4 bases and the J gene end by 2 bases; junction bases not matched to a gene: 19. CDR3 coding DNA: TGCGCCAGCAGCCCTACCGGGACAGGCATTTTCAACCTAAACACTGAAGCTTTCTTT. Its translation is CASSPTGTGIFNLNTEAFF.

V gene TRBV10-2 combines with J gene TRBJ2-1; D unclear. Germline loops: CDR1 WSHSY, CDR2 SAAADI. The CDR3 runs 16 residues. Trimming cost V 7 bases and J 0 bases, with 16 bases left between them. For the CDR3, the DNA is TGCGCCAGCACCACGCCCCCCCCCGGCTCCTACAATGAGCAGTTCTTC. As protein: CASTTPPPGSYNEQFF.

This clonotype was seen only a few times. The CDR3 spells CSARGLRTGGLGYTF. CDR3 nucleotide sequence: TGCAGTGCTAGGGGCCTAAGGACAGGGGGCCTTGGCTACACCTTC. The V call is TRBV20-1, the J call TRBJ1-2, with 11 bases identical to TRBD1. Germline V gives CDR1 DFQATT, CDR2 SNEGSKA (reference sequence). Germline trimming cut 3 bases from V and 7 bases from J; bases unmatched to any gene: 10. The CDR3 runs to 15 residues.

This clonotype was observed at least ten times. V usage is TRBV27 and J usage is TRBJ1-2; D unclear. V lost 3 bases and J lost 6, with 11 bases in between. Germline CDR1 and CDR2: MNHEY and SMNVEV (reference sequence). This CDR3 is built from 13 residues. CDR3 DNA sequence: TGTGCCAGCAGTTTCGGCGGTAAGAATGGCTACACCTTC. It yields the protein CASSFGGKNGYTF.

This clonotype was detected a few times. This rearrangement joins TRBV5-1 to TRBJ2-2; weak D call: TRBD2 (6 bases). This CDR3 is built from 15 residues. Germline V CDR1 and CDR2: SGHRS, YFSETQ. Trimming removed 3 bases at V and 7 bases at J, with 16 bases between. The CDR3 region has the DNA TGCGCCAGCAGCTCCGGAGGGGACGGGGTCGGGGAGCTGTTTTTT. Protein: CASSSGGDGVGELFF.

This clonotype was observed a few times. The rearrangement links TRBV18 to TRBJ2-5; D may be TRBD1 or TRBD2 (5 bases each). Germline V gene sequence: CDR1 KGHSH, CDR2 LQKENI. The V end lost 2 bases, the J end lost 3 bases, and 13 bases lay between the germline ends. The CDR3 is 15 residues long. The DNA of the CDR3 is TGTGCCAGCTCACCATCCGGGACGGTTAAAGAGACCCAGTACTTC. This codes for CASSPSGTVKETQYF.

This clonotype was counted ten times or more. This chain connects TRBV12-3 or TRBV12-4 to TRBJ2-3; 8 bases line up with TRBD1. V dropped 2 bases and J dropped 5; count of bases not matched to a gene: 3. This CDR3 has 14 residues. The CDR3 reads CASSLPGTGDTQYF. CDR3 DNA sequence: TGTGCCAGCAGTTTACCGGGGACAGGAGATACGCAGTATTTT.

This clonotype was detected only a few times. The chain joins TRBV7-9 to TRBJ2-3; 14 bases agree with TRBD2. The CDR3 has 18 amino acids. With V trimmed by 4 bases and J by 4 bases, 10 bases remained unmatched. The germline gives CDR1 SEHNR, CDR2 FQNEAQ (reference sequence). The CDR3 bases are TGTGCCAGCAGCTCCAGTCCCGGGACTAGCGGGAGCGCAGATACGCAGTATTTT. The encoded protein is CASSSSPGTSGSADTQYF.

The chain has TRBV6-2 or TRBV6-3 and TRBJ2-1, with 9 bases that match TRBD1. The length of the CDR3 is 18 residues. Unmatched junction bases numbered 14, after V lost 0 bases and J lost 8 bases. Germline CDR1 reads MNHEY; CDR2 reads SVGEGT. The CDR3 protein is CASSYSMDRGSGRDEQFF. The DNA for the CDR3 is TGTGCCAGCAGTTACTCGATGGACAGGGGCTCGGGTCGGGATGAGCAGTTCTTC.

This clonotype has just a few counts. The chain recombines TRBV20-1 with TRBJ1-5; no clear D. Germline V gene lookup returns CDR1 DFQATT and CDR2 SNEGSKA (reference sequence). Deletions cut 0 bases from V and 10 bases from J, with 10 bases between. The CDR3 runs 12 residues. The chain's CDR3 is CSARETRSPQHF. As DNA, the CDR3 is TGCAGTGCTAGAGAGACTAGATCCCCCCAGCATTTT.

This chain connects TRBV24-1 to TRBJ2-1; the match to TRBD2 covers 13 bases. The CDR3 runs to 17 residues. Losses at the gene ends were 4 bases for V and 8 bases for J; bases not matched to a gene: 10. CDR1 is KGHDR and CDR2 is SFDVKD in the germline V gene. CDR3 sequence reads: CATSDTTSGRAIDEQFF. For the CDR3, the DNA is TGTGCCACCAGTGACACCACTAGCGGGAGGGCTATAGATGAGCAGTTCTTC.